This entry lists 5 T cell receptor beta chains sequenced from one sample in a study of post-analysis software for immune sequencing data. Prepared libraries of TCR beta cDNA carried unique molecular identifiers. TCRdb called the PCR reads again in MiXCR, with one record for every CDR3 protein. The data show roughly 870,000 distinct CDR3 sequences, approximately 50% seen once. Study conclusions and caveats: Controls showed lower frequencies than patients for several TRBV segments, and TRBV5-6, TRBV5-1 and TRBV20-1 were among these.

No cognate antigen is known for these TCRs. Sequencing was performed on blood. The receptors originated from a girl between 5 and 17 years old with multiple sclerosis.

The chain is built from TRBV5-1 and TRBJ2-7; D might be TRBD2 (5 bases). CDR1 and CDR2 (germline): SGHRS, YFSETQ. Trimming cost V 0 bases and J 3 bases, with 13 bases left between them. This CDR3 is 15 amino acids long. The CDR3 sequence: CASSLESGVIYEQYF. The CDR3 bases are TGCGCCAGCAGCTTGGAGAGCGGAGTCATCTACGAGCAGTACTTC.

This clonotype has ten or more counts. The V and J genes are TRBV20-1 and TRBJ1-1, with 10 bases aligning to TRBD1. After removal of 6 bases from V and 3 bases from J, the junction contained 1 base not matched to a gene. Germline CDR1 is DFQATT and CDR2 is SNEGSKA (reference sequence). The length of the CDR3 is 12 residues. The CDR3 protein is CSAGTGDTEAFF. CDR3 sequence (DNA): TGCAGTGCCGGGACAGGGGACACTGAAGCTTTCTTT.

This chain connects TRBV20-1 to TRBJ2-1; D possibly corresponds to TRBD2 (6 bases). Germline V gene data show CDR1 as DFQATT and CDR2 as SNEGSKA (reference sequence). The CDR3 runs 14 residues. Between the trimmed V and J ends, which lost 6 bases and 2 bases, there was a span of 14 bases. The CDR3 spells CSAAGPAPYNEQFF. DNA of the CDR3: TGCAGTGCCGCGGGACCAGCACCCTACAATGAGCAGTTCTTC.

The CDR3 spells CASAKPSGANVLTF. The CDR3, as DNA: TGTGCCAGCGCTAAACCATCTGGGGCCAACGTCCTGACTTTC. The rearrangement uses TRBV7-8 and TRBJ2-6; D is undetermined. This CDR3 spans 14 amino acids. V dropped 8 bases and J dropped 1 base, with 9 bases sitting between them. CDR1 SGHVS and CDR2 FQNEAQ come from the germline V gene.

This chain uses TRBV14 with TRBJ2-5, with TRBD2 matching 14 bases. There are 18 residues in the CDR3. The V and J ends lost 1 base and 2 bases, in that order; junction bases with no gene match: 6. CDR1 is SGHDN, CDR2 FVKESK, per germline. The CDR3 sequence is CASSQGGLAGGMQETQYF. The CDR3 DNA reads as TGTGCCAGCAGCCAAGGTGGACTAGCGGGGGGCATGCAAGAGACCCAGTACTTC. Full variable domain (rest looked up from reference TRBV14 and TRBJ2-5): EAGVTQFPSHSVIEKGQTVTLRCDPISGHDNLYWYRRVMGKEIKFLLHFVKESKQDESGMPNNRFLAERTGGTYSTLKVQPAELEDSGVYFCASSQGGLAGGMQETQYFGPGTRLLVL.